One and the same sample provided the 4 T cell receptor beta chains below, sequenced in a study of metastatic and nonmetastatic thyroid tumors. MiXCR reprocessed the PCR reads for TCRdb. The repertoire holds approximately 32,000 clones, with more than 15% as singletons. Each patient went into thyroid surgery without having received any treatment. What was sequenced was blood. These TCRs come from a female donor with papillary thyroid cancer or a benign thyroid nodule (not recorded which). Some clones in this sample may be carry-over from other donors' samples.

In its sample, this clone was seen many times. The rearrangement links TRBV4-1 to TRBJ2-7, with TRBD2 matching over 12 bases. The CDR3 contains 16 residues. Germline V gene sequence: CDR1 MGHRA, CDR2 YSYEKL. V trimming: 0 bases; J trimming: 6 bases; junction bases outside the gene matches: 6. The CDR3 spells CASSQDRTSGISEQYF. CDR3 coding DNA: TGCGCCAGCAGCCAAGACCGGACTAGCGGGATATCCGAGCAGTACTTC.

V gene TRBV6-1 combines with J gene TRBJ2-5; D is unresolved. The CDR3 consists of 14 residues. Trimming pared 6 bases from V and 5 bases from J, leaving 16 bases between. Germline CDR1 MNHNS, CDR2 SASEGT. For the CDR3, the DNA is TGTGCCAGCAGCCCCACCCAGCGACCGGAGACCCAGTACTTC. This translates into CASSPTQRPETQYF.

V is TRBV2 and J is TRBJ2-7; D is unclear. The CDR3 loop spans 13 amino acids. V gave up 7 bases and J gave up 3 bases, with 13 bases separating them. Germline V gene data show CDR1 as SNHLY and CDR2 as FYNNEI. The CDR3 region is CASNANTHYEQYF. Written as DNA, the CDR3 is TGTGCCAGCAATGCTAACACACACTACGAGCAGTACTTC.

This clone was counted at least ten times. The V gene is TRBV30, the J gene TRBJ2-7; D not resolved. The V end lost 1 base, the J end lost 3 bases, and 7 bases lay between the germline ends. The CDR3 length is 12 residues. CDR1 and CDR2 (germline): GTSNPN, SVGIG (reference sequence). The CDR3 DNA is TGTGCCTGGAGTGGTGACGGCTACGAGCAGTACTTC. Amino acid sequence: CAWSGDGYEQYF.